This TCR beta chain was recovered during a study of cytomegalovirus exposure and HLA in healthy donors. The CDR3 extends over 15 amino acids. CDR1 is SGHTA, CDR2 FQGNSA, per germline. With 6 bases removed from V and 1 base from J, the gap between germline ends came to 15 bases. In the PCR, 60 Vbeta and 13 Jbeta primers were used. Clones were read by immunoSEQ multiplex PCR, and TCRdb kept only the in-frame ones, dropping some. Of under 130,000 clones listed, over 65% were seen once; the top ten hold around 8.4%. The material sequenced was PBMCs. The chain links TRBV7-2 to TRBJ2-5, with D possibly matching TRBD2 (6 bases). The TCR comes from a man between 40 and 49 years old in good health and CMV-seropositive. The CDR3 nucleotides are TGTGCCAGCAGGGTAAGCGGGCCCGGCCAAGAGACCCAGTACTTC. Amino acid sequence: CASRVSGPGQETQYF.